This record covers a single TCR beta chain. These data belong to a study of blood T cell repertoires in COVID-19. Study summary: Samples representing acute and convalescent COVID-19 were sourced from the United States, Italy and Spain. From T cells, B-cell-depleted T cells, or PBMCs came the material, which was cDNA or gDNA.

Authors' data handling: Amplified reference gene primers provided the basis for estimating nucleated cell counts. Produced via immunoSEQ multiplex PCR; TCRdb's table is partial and in-frame only. V and J calls and clone size are those listed in that table; D and trimming were worked out from the DNA. The data hold some 320,000 clones, with approximately 88% observed a single time. The germline V gene encodes CDR1 SEHNR and CDR2 FQNEAQ (reference sequence). Trimming removed 0 bases from V and 5 bases from J; junction bases left unmatched: 8. The CDR3 contains 17 residues. The receptor comes from a man aged 60 to 69 who had recovered from COVID-19. The rearrangement links TRBV7-9 to TRBJ2-7; TRBD2 agrees at 12 bases. Sequencing input: PBMCs or T cells enriched from blood (not recorded which). In nucleotides, the CDR3 is TGTGCCAGCAGCTTAGCGGCGACTAGCGGGAGTGTTGACGAGCAGTACTTC. It is translated as CASSLAATSGSVDEQYF.